This paragraph covers one T cell receptor beta chain sequence. The ends were cut back, 6 bases at V and 1 base at J, with 19 bases in the middle. This CDR3 comprises 15 residues. The germline gives CDR1 SQVTM, CDR2 ANQGSEA. The data belong to a study of regulatory T cells in long-lasting Graves disease. Time point given: persistent/refractory GD, antithyroid drugs over 5 years with positive TRAb. From PBMCs, RNA was extracted and then used to make the TCR library. Arm-PCR of CDR3 regions with iRepertoire HTBI primers generated TCR beta libraries. TCRdb recomputed calls from the multiplex PCR reads with MiXCR, one row per CDR3 protein. The sample yields about 420,000 distinct CDR3 sequences, 20% to 25% seen once.

The chain links TRBV29-1 to TRBJ2-7, with D maybe TRBD2 (5 bases). The source material was peripheral blood mononuclear cells (PBMCs), sampled when the disease was refractory, from a patient treated with antithyroid drugs. The clonotype was recovered from a female donor with Graves disease. The CDR3 loop reads CSVREVRGSSYEQYF. The CDR3 DNA sequence: TGCAGCGTGCGCGAGGTCCGTGGGAGTTCCTACGAGCAGTACTTC.